This is a list of T cell receptor beta chains from one sample in a study of T-cell reconstitution after alpha-beta-depleted transplantation in children. TCRdb passed the PCR reads through MiXCR, listing each CDR3 protein once. The data contain over 450,000 distinct CDR3 sequences, about 11% of them singletons. This material consisted of PBMCs, taken before TCRalphabeta/CD19-depleted stem cell transplant. The receptors come from a child aged 2-15 years with inherited bone marrow failure, due to receive a stem cell transplant. CDR3s include the opening cysteine and the closing phenylalanine or tryptophan. The order of the fields is clone size, D gene, J gene, V gene, CDR3 protein, CDR3 DNA. The D gene is left open where the match is weak. A clone size is listed for some rows: how often the clone was seen (once, few, many), or a class if it is expanded.

many - TRBJ2-1 TRBV7-2 CASSLTGGPSSYNEQFF TGTGCCAGCAGCCTAACAGGCGGACCGAGCTCCTACAATGAGCAGTTCTTC
few - TRBJ1-1 TRBV5-1 CASSLEFGARNTEAFF TGCGCCAGCAGCTTGGAATTTGGGGCACGGAACACTGAAGCTTTCTTT
few - TRBJ2-3 TRBV7-2 CASSLGGDSDTQYF TGTGCCAGCAGCTTAGGAGGGGATTCCGATACGCAGTATTTT
- - TRBJ1-1 TRBV19 CASSINPFTTEAFF TGTGCCAGTAGTATTAATCCGTTTACCACTGAAGCTTTCTTT
many TRBD1 TRBJ2-7 TRBV5-1 CASSWGTEQYEQYF TGCGCCAGCAGCTGGGGGACAGAGCAATACGAGCAGTACTTC
few - TRBJ2-6 TRBV21-1 CASSKSETGTTSSGANVLTF TGTGCCAGCAGCAAATCTGAGACAGGGACTACCAGCTCTGGGGCCAACGTCCTGACTTTC
many TRBD2 TRBJ2-1 TRBV7-9 CASSAGLAGNEQFF TGTGCCAGCAGCGCAGGACTAGCGGGGAATGAGCAGTTCTTC
many TRBD1 TRBJ2-7 TRBV29-1 CSVLQGYGLEQYF TGCAGCGTTTTACAGGGGTACGGACTCGAGCAGTACTTC
- - TRBJ2-3 TRBV12-5 CASGLLVGPLWEANTDTQYF TGTGCTAGTGGTTTGCTGGTAGGGCCCTTATGGGAGGCCAACACAGATACGCAGTATTTT
many - TRBJ1-2 TRBV12-3/TRBV12-4 CASSFSGTGGYTF TGTGCCAGCAGTTTTTCAGGGACGGGTGGCTACACCTTC
few - TRBJ2-1 TRBV27 CASSLYGGFGTLYNEQFF TGTGCCAGCAGTTTATATGGGGGGTTTGGAACCTTATACAATGAGCAGTTCTTC
many TRBD2 TRBJ2-5 TRBV11-3 CASSLRGTSGLGGQETQYF TGTGCCAGCAGCTTAAGAGGAACTAGCGGGCTAGGGGGGCAAGAGACCCAGTACTTC
many TRBD2 TRBJ2-2 TRBV7-9 CASSPVRGANTGELFF TGTGCCAGCAGCCCCGTTCGGGGGGCGAACACCGGGGAGCTGTTTTTT
many TRBD2 TRBJ2-7 TRBV5-1 CASSPGLARTYEQYF TGCGCCAGCAGCCCAGGACTAGCGCGAACCTACGAGCAGTACTTC
many - TRBJ1-1 TRBV5-1 CASSSPRGEDTEAFF TGCGCCAGCAGCTCACCCCGGGGGGAGGACACTGAAGCTTTCTTT
many - TRBJ1-1 TRBV7-8 CASSLHSQGGTEAFF TGTGCCAGCAGCTTGCATTCGCAGGGTGGCACTGAAGCTTTCTTT
many - TRBJ2-3 TRBV30 CAWSVERAYYTDTQYF TGTGCCTGGAGTGTAGAGCGGGCGTATTACACAGATACGCAGTATTTT
few TRBD2 TRBJ2-1 TRBV20-1 CSARISSGRSSYNEQFF TGCAGTGCTAGAATATCTAGCGGCCGAAGCTCCTACAATGAGCAGTTCTTC
many - TRBJ2-1 TRBV29-1 CSVFGYNEQFF TGCAGCGTGTTCGGGTACAATGAGCAGTTCTTC
many - TRBJ2-1 TRBV6-5 CASSYTGTDYYNEQFF TGTGCCAGCAGTTACACAGGCACTGACTACTACAATGAGCAGTTCTTC
few - TRBJ2-6 TRBV5-1 CASSVEALSGANVLTF TGCGCCAGCAGCGTTGAGGCCCTCTCTGGGGCCAACGTCCTGACTTTC
- - TRBJ2-7 TRBV6-5 CASGSSREQYF TGTGCCAGCGGGAGCTCTAGGGAGCAGTACTTC
many - TRBJ1-2 TRBV3-1 CASSQVGQVANYGYTF TGTGCCAGCAGCCAAGTCGGCCAGGTAGCTAACTATGGCTACACCTTC
many - TRBJ2-7 TRBV27 CASSSPPYEQYF TGTGCCAGCAGTTCACCACCCTACGAGCAGTACTTC
many - TRBJ1-2 TRBV28 CASSLGTSVYYGYTF TGTGCCAGCAGTTTAGGGACAAGCGTATACTATGGCTACACCTTC
- - TRBJ2-1 TRBV19 CASSIGYRGAYNEQFF TGTGCCAGTAGTATCGGTTACCGGGGAGCCTACAATGAGCAGTTCTTC
- TRBD2 TRBJ2-7 TRBV20-1 CSARDLAGAVYEQYF TGCAGTGCTAGAGATCTAGCGGGCGCCGTCTACGAGCAGTACTTC
many - TRBJ1-1 TRBV7-9 CASSLGWGAHTEAFF TGTGCCAGCAGCTTAGGATGGGGGGCGCACACTGAAGCTTTCTTT
many - TRBJ2-7 TRBV20-1 CSASSGYEQYF TGCAGTGCTAGTTCAGGGTACGAGCAGTACTTC
- - TRBJ2-7 TRBV20-1 CSARDPQQESYEQYF TGCAGTGCTAGAGATCCCCAACAAGAGAGCTACGAGCAGTACTTC
many TRBD2 TRBJ2-1 TRBV27 CASSLALAGINEQFF TGTGCCAGCAGTTTAGCCCTAGCGGGCATCAATGAGCAGTTCTTC
- - TRBJ2-2 TRBV2 CASSGPTGRLNTGELFF TGTGCCAGCAGTGGACCTACAGGGAGGCTGAACACCGGGGAGCTGTTTTTT
many TRBD1 TRBJ2-7 TRBV28 CASSLLPGQHTSYEQYF TGTGCCAGCAGTTTACTCCCGGGACAGCATACCTCCTACGAGCAGTACTTC
many - TRBJ1-6 TRBV28 CASSPHPWTANSPLHF TGTGCCAGCAGCCCACATCCTTGGACAGCTAATTCACCCCTCCACTTT
many - TRBJ2-5 TRBV4-3 CASSQDGVGSSSQETQYF TGCGCCAGCAGCCAAGATGGGGTGGGTTCCAGCTCCCAAGAGACCCAGTACTTC
many - TRBJ1-1 TRBV4-1 CASGLGPTEAFF TGCGCCAGCGGACTTGGACCGACTGAAGCTTTCTTT
few TRBD2 TRBJ2-3 TRBV27 CASSLLGLAGRTDTQYF TGTGCCAGCAGTTTATTAGGACTAGCGGGCCGCACAGATACGCAGTATTTT
many - TRBJ1-1 TRBV27 CASSLFSLNTEAFF TGTGCCAGCAGTTTATTTAGCTTGAACACTGAAGCTTTCTTT
many TRBD2 TRBJ2-1 TRBV27 CASTGSGTHNEQFF TGTGCCAGCACTGGTAGCGGGACTCACAATGAGCAGTTCTTC
many TRBD2 TRBJ2-7 TRBV29-1 CSVDGTSGISYEQYF TGCAGCGTTGACGGGACTAGCGGTATTTCCTACGAGCAGTACTTC
many TRBD2 TRBJ2-1 TRBV7-2 CASSSPIVAGGIEQFF TGTGCCAGCAGCTCACCCATTGTGGCGGGAGGAATTGAGCAGTTCTTC
few - TRBJ2-5 TRBV6-2/TRBV6-3 CASSYWGGNAETQYF TGTGCCAGCAGTTACTGGGGCGGGAATGCGGAGACCCAGTACTTC
many - TRBJ2-1 TRBV5-1 CASSLRSATYNEQFF TGCGCCAGCAGCTTGCGCTCCGCAACGTACAATGAGCAGTTCTTC
- - TRBJ2-2 TRBV20-1 CSGLRGSSLDPGELFF TGCAGTGGGTTAAGAGGTAGTTCTCTCGACCCCGGGGAGCTGTTTTTT
many TRBD1 TRBJ2-7 TRBV28 CASWTGGGYEQYF TGTGCCAGCTGGACAGGGGGCGGCTACGAGCAGTACTTC
many TRBD2 TRBJ2-6 TRBV27 CASSPLGASGLPGANVLTF TGTGCCAGCAGTCCCTTAGGGGCTAGCGGGTTGCCTGGGGCCAACGTCCTGACTTTC
many - TRBJ2-5 TRBV5-1 CASSFEFSETQYF TGCGCCAGCAGCTTCGAGTTCTCGGAGACCCAGTACTTC
few - TRBJ2-1 TRBV20-1 CSAPGTYNEQFF TGCAGTGCTCCAGGGACCTACAATGAGCAGTTCTTC
many - TRBJ2-2 TRBV7-6 CASSSDSYTGELFF TGTGCCAGCAGCTCTGACAGCTACACCGGGGAGCTGTTTTTT
many - TRBJ2-2 TRBV27 CASSLSPSANTGELFF TGTGCCAGCAGTTTATCGCCCAGCGCTAACACCGGGGAGCTGTTTTTT
few - TRBJ1-1 TRBV7-2 CASSFDNTEAFF TGTGCCAGCAGCTTCGACAACACTGAAGCTTTCTTT
many TRBD2 TRBJ2-1 TRBV7-9 CASSPQLWGSGGANEQFF TGTGCCAGCAGCCCCCAATTATGGGGCAGCGGGGGAGCCAATGAGCAGTTCTTC
few - TRBJ2-1 TRBV19 CASSIGPVPYNEQFF TGTGCCAGTAGTATAGGGCCAGTTCCCTACAATGAGCAGTTCTTC
- TRBD1 TRBJ2-1 TRBV24-1 CATSDPSRTGYNEQFF TGTGCCACCAGTGATCCTTCTCGGACAGGTTACAATGAGCAGTTCTTC
many - TRBJ2-7 TRBV3-1 CASSRPLDRHEQYF TGTGCCAGCAGCCGACCCCTGGACAGACACGAGCAGTACTTC
many TRBD1 TRBJ1-1 TRBV20-1 CSAPGQGASVTEAFF TGCAGTGCTCCAGGACAGGGGGCAAGTGTCACTGAAGCTTTCTTT
many TRBD2 TRBJ2-7 TRBV7-9 CASSFASGGTYEQYF TGTGCCAGCAGCTTCGCTAGCGGAGGGACCTACGAGCAGTACTTC
- - TRBJ2-7 TRBV20-1 CSAKPRRRYEQYF TGCAGTGCTAAGCCCCGGAGGCGCTACGAGCAGTACTTC